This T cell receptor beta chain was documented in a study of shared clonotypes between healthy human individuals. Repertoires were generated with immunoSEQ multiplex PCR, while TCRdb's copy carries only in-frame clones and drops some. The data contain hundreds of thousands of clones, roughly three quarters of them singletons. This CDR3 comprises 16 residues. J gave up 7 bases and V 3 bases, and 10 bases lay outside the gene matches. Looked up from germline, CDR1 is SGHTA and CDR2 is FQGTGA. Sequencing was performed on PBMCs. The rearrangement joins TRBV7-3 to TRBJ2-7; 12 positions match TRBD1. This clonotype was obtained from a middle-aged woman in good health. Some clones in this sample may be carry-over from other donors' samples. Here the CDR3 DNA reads TGTGCCAGCAGCTTCCTCGGGACAGGGGGCGGAGGGGAGCAGTACTTC. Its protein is CASSFLGTGGGGEQYF.